The text below deals with one T cell receptor (beta chain). Its cognate antigen is unknown. This entry belongs to a study of metastatic and nonmetastatic thyroid tumors. Turning to the study itself: Peripheral blood and tumor or nodule samples from malignant and benign thyroid patients were compared.

Thyroid surgery took place with no prior treatment in any patient. General observations from the study: It was reported that TCR beta diversity was significantly higher in malignant thyroid tumors than benign nodules, in blood and tumor.

Methods used by the authors: Built for papillary thyroid cancer, a distant-metastasis classifier drew on CDR3 differences across clinicopathological groups. TCRdb re-analyzed the PCR reads using MiXCR. These V and J calls rely on TCRdb rather than the paper's analysis. In the table there are about 69,000 clones, 14% of which are singletons. Deletions cut 2 bases from V and 2 bases from J, with 10 bases between. The CDR3 runs 14 residues. The germline CDR1 and CDR2 sequences are SGHDT and YYEEEE. The source of this sequence is a male donor with papillary thyroid cancer or a benign thyroid nodule (not recorded which). Some clones in this sample may be carry-over from other donors' samples. The source material was blood. The genes are TRBV5-6 and TRBJ1-2; D is perhaps TRBD1 (6 bases). For the CDR3, the DNA is TGTGCCAGCAGCTTTCCCGACAGGAACTATGGCTACACCTTC. Its protein product is CASSFPDRNYGYTF.